The next 6 T cell receptor beta chains were all read from a single sample in a study of shared clonotypes between healthy human individuals. Data came from immunoSEQ multiplex PCR; TCRdb stores just in-frame clones and leaves some out. Here the sample spans about 680,000 clones, approximately 75% being singletons. Material: memory CD4+ T cells sorted from blood. Subset: CD45RA-negative fraction. The origin of the receptors is a young woman in good health.

The chain recombines TRBV2 with TRBJ2-7, with unresolved D. CDR3 length: 11 amino acids. Germline CDR1 reads SNHLY; CDR2 reads FYNNEI. The V and J ends lost 6 bases and 4 bases respectively, with 7 bases between them. This CDR3 reads CASRNLYEQYF. CDR3 coding DNA: TGTGCCAGCAGGAACCTATACGAGCAGTACTTC.

The DNA of the CDR3 is TGTGCCAGCAGCCGCGACAGGGGATGGGAGACCCAGTACTTC. It yields the protein CASSRDRGWETQYF. This rearrangement joins TRBV7-9 to TRBJ2-5; TRBD1 matches at 8 bases. The CDR3 spans 14 residues. Germline CDR1 and CDR2: SEHNR and FQNEAQ (reference sequence). Trimming at V came to 5 bases and at J to 5 bases, leaving 7 bases not matched to a gene. Based on the CDR3 plus reference TRBV7-9 and TRBJ2-5, the full variable domain is DTGVSQNPRHKITKRGQNVTFRCDPISEHNRLYWYRQTLGQGPEFLTYFQNEAQLEKSRLLSDRFSAERPKGSFSTLEIQRTEQGDSAMYLCASSRDRGWETQYFGPGTRLLVL.

This clone was seen once. The chain joins TRBV5-1 to TRBJ2-7, with 11 bases fitting TRBD2. Germline V CDR1 and CDR2: SGHRS, YFSETQ. This CDR3 comprises 15 residues. V shed 3 bases and J 1 base; nucleotides not matched to a gene: 3. The CDR3 loop is CASSSLAGGSYEQYF. The CDR3 DNA reads as TGCGCCAGCAGCTCCCTAGCGGGAGGTTCCTACGAGCAGTACTTC.

The V gene is TRBV19, the J gene TRBJ1-2, with D maybe TRBD1 (5 bases). This CDR3 region has 15 residues. The germline V and J ends were trimmed by 1 base and 7 bases, with 16 bases remaining between them. CDR1 is LNHDA and CDR2 is SQIVND in the germline V gene (reference sequence). CDR3 amino acids: CASSIGGGVVAGYTF. CDR3 sequence (DNA): TGTGCCAGTAGTATAGGGGGAGGGGTCGTCGCTGGCTACACCTTC.

The rearrangement links TRBV5-5 to TRBJ1-5; weak D call: TRBD1 (6 bases). The CDR3 has 15 amino acids. V gave up 4 bases and J gave up 6 bases, with 17 bases separating them. Germline CDR1 and CDR2: SGHKS and YYEKEE (reference sequence). CDR3 sequence reads: CASSRESGAGQPQHF. The CDR3 nucleotides read TGTGCCAGCAGCCGAGAATCGGGGGCGGGTCAGCCCCAGCATTTT.

Turning to this clone: Other DNA sequences in the same sample also yield this CDR3. The CDR3, as DNA: TGTGCCAGCAGCAATAGCGGGAGCTACGAGCAGTACTTC. As protein: CASSNSGSYEQYF. The chain couples TRBV28 to TRBJ2-7; TRBD2 matches 9 bases. The germline V gene encodes CDR1 MDHEN and CDR2 SYDVKM. Trimming at V came to 6 bases and at J to 3 bases, leaving 3 bases not matched to a gene. The CDR3 has 13 residues.